This TCR beta chain was identified in a study of CD8+ T cells in alopecia areata. Overall study: Treatment comprised oral tofacitinib, 5 to 10 mg twice daily, in treated patients. Study-level findings and limits: One nonresponder leaves baseline CD8+ expansion's link to response uncertain. Researchers report lesional scalp, most notably alopecia totalis/universalis, outstripped normal scalp in clonality.

As regards this clone: Its cognate antigen is unknown.

Treatment meaning: oral pan-JAK inhibitor, 5-10 mg twice daily. V lost 7 bases to trimming and J lost 7 bases, with 16 bases between them. This CDR3 has 13 amino acids. The V gene's germline CDR1 is SNHLY and CDR2 FYNNEI. RNA extraction was followed by reverse transcription into cDNA, which acted as the sequencing template. Method: immunoSEQ multiplex PCR; TCRdb's copy keeps in-frame clones and lacks some. This sample has about 290,000 clones, with 58% found just once. The rearrangement joins TRBV2 to TRBJ1-1; TRBD1 is a possible D gene (6 bases). The TCR originated in a human donor with alopecia areata. The source material was CD4+ T cells sorted from blood, sampled at week 24, from a patient treated with tofacitinib. CDR3 region: CASTKGGYGEAFF. CDR3 coding DNA: TGTGCCAGCACTAAAGGGGGGTACGGTGAAGCTTTCTTT.